The 4 T cell receptor beta chains reported below all come from one sample, sequenced in a study of blood T cell repertoires in COVID-19. The assay was immunoSEQ multiplex PCR, and TCRdb's table has in-frame clones only and misses some. Found here are 380,000 or so clones, 88% of them singletons; the top ten hold roughly 1.9%. The sequenced material came from PBMCs or T cells enriched from blood (not recorded which). The receptor set was obtained from a middle-aged woman with acute COVID-19.

The rearrangement links TRBV12-1 to TRBJ2-3; the D call of TRBD2 is as the table states it, not checked on the DNA. TRBV12-1 is classified as a pseudogene. The CDR3 covers 21 residues. The CDR3 protein is CASNFGLGLAGGETSTDTQYF. DNA of the CDR3: TGTGCCAGCAATTTTGGATTGGGACTAGCGGGGGGGGAGACATCGACAGATACGCAGTATTTT.

The chain has TRBV2 and TRBJ1-5; the match to TRBD1 covers 9 bases. The germline CDR1 and CDR2 sequences are SNHLY and FYNNEI. The CDR3 loop spans 15 amino acids. V was pared by 1 base and J by 7 bases, with 5 bases of the junction left unmatched. CDR3 bases: TGTGCCAGCAGTGAAGGGGACAGGGTAGGGCAGCCCCAGCATTTT. Its translation is CASSEGDRVGQPQHF.

The genes are TRBV12-3 or TRBV12-4 and TRBJ1-1; D not resolved. The length of the CDR3 is 13 residues. Trimming stripped 6 bases from V and 3 bases from J, with 11 bases between. CDR3 nucleotides: TGTGCCAGCAGCAATCACGGGGACACTGAAGCTTTCTTT. Its protein product is CASSNHGDTEAFF.

The V call is TRBV6-5, the J call TRBJ1-5, with D possibly TRBD1 on 6 matching bases. V was trimmed by 3 bases and J by 3 bases, leaving 12 bases between them. The germline V gene encodes CDR1 MNHEY and CDR2 SVGAGI. The CDR3 consists of 15 residues. CDR3 DNA: TGTGCCAGCAGTTATACGGGACACCTCAATCAGCCCCAGCATTTT. Translated: CASSYTGHLNQPQHF.